Below, 8 T cell receptor beta chains from the same sample are listed, as sequenced in a study of OX40 agonist ivuxolimab in advanced cancers. The protocol was immunoSEQ multiplex PCR, while the TCRdb copy is restricted to in-frame clones and leaves out a portion. The sample lists fewer than 95,000 clones, roughly nine tenths occurring once. The sample consisted of CD4+ or CD8+ T cells sorted from blood, taken in a trial of the OX40 agonist ivuxolimab. Receptors originate from an adult with an advanced solid tumor such as melanoma, head and neck, liver or kidney cancer.

The chain couples TRBV25-1 to TRBJ2-1; D uncertain. The length of the CDR3 is 11 residues. Germline CDR1 and CDR2: MGHDK and SYGVNS. V was trimmed by 1 base and J by 8 bases, leaving 3 bases between them. CDR3 in DNA: TGTGCCAGCAGTGAATGGGATGAGCAGTTCTTC. The encoded protein is CASSEWDEQFF.

The chain recombines TRBV7-6 with TRBJ2-1; TRBD2 agrees at 13 bases. V trimming: 5 bases; J trimming: 4 bases; junction bases outside the gene matches: 5. Germline CDR1 reads SGHVS; CDR2 reads FNYEAQ. The CDR3 extends over 16 amino acids. CDR3 in DNA: TGTGCCAGCAGCCCTCCGGGACTAGCGGGATACAATGAGCAGTTCTTC. Amino acid sequence: CASSPPGLAGYNEQFF.

The gene calls are TRBV30 and TRBJ2-1, with TRBD2 as a possible D gene (6 bases). This CDR3 has 15 amino acids. The germline V gene has CDR1 GTSNPN and CDR2 SVGIG (reference sequence). V lost 0 bases, J lost 7 bases, and 16 bases lay in between. The CDR3 coding sequence is TGTGCCTGGAGTGTACTCGGGAGTAGTTCTAATGAGCAGTTCTTC. Protein product: CAWSVLGSSSNEQFF.

The chain couples TRBV29-1 to TRBJ2-1, with 12 positions matching TRBD1. The CDR3 consists of 14 residues. V dropped 7 bases and J dropped 7; count of bases not matched to a gene: 8. Germline assignment: CDR1 SQVTM and CDR2 ANQGSEA. The CDR3 sequence: CSAEGQGADNEQFF. The CDR3 nucleotides are TGCAGCGCAGAGGGACAGGGGGCTGATAATGAGCAGTTCTTC.

This chain connects TRBV2 to TRBJ1-3; D is ambiguous. CDR3 size: 11 residues. V was clipped by 5 bases and J by 4 bases, with 3 bases between them. Germline V CDR1 and CDR2: SNHLY, FYNNEI. The CDR3 spells CASSPGNTIYF. The CDR3 DNA reads as TGTGCCAGCAGTCCCGGAAACACCATATATTTT. Full variable domain (rest looked up from reference TRBV2 and TRBJ1-3): EPEVTQTPSHQVTQMGQEVILRCVPISNHLYFYWYRQILGQKVEFLVSFYNNEISEKSEIFDDQFSVERPDGSNFTLKIRSTKLEDSAMYFCASSPGNTIYFGEGSWLTVV.

CDR3 region: CASSLAGGPEYLGELFF. Here the CDR3 DNA reads TGTGCCAGCAGCTTAGCGGGGGGGCCGGAGTATCTCGGGGAGCTGTTTTTT. The rearrangement joins TRBV7-2 to TRBJ2-2, with a possible D match to TRBD2 (7 bases). Germline CDR1 SGHTA, CDR2 FQGNSA. V lost 0 bases to trimming and J lost 7 bases, with 18 bases between them. The CDR3 is made up of 17 amino acids.

The V call is TRBV7-9, the J call TRBJ1-1; D unresolved. V lost 3 bases to trimming and J lost 4 bases, with 6 bases between them. From germline, CDR1 is SEHNR and CDR2 FQNEAQ (reference sequence). The CDR3 totals 12 residues. The CDR3 protein is CASSFFVTEAFF. In DNA, the CDR3 is TGTGCCAGCAGCTTTTTCGTCACTGAAGCTTTCTTT.

The CDR3 region has the DNA TGTGCCAGCAGCTTATCGGGACGTATCGAGGCCCAGCATTTT. Translation: CASSLSGRIEAQHF. This rearrangement joins TRBV5-6 to TRBJ1-5, with a weak D call TRBD1 (5 bases). V lost 2 bases and J lost 11, with 17 bases in between. The CDR3 is 14 residues long. Germline CDR1 reads SGHDT; CDR2 reads YYEEEE.